The clone carrying this T cell receptor (beta chain) has just one count. The data were taken from a study of T cell repertoires in ileal Crohn's disease. Overall study context: M0 samples are biopsies from inflamed ileum in the resection specimen.

The junction had 4 bases not matched to a gene; V was cut back by 4 bases and J by 8 bases. There are 14 residues in the CDR3. Germline-derived CDR1 and CDR2 are SGHRS and YFSETQ. Sequenced by immunoSEQ multiplex PCR; TCRdb stores in-frame clones only, minus some. The sample has 17,000 or so clones, more than 75% seen once; the top ten hold 4% to 4.5%. Time point: inflamed ileum from the surgical specimen. The clonotype was recovered from an adult with Crohn's disease. What was sequenced was ileal tissue. This chain links TRBV5-1 with TRBJ1-4; 11 nucleotides align to TRBD1. The CDR3 DNA reads as TGCGCCAGCAGCCCGGGACAGGGGGGCGAAAAACTGTTTTTT. This translates into CASSPGQGGEKLFF. Based on the CDR3 plus reference TRBV5-1 and TRBJ1-4, the full variable domain is KAGVTQTPRYLIKTRGQQVTLSCSPISGHRSVSWYQQTPGQGLQFLFEYFSETQRNKGNFPGRFSGRQFSNSRSEMNVSTLELGDSALYLCASSPGQGGEKLFFGSGTQLSVL.